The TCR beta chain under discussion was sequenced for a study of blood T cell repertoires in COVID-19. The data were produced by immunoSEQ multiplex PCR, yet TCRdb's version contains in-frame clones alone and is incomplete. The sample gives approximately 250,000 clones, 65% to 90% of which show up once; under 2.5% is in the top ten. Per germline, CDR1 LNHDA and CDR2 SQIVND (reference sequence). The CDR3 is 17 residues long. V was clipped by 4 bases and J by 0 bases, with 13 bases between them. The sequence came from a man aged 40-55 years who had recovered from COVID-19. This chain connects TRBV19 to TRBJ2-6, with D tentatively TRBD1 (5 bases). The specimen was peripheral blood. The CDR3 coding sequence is TGTGCCAGTAGTAGGCAGGGTCACCGCTCTGGGGCCAACGTCCTGACTTTC. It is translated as CASSRQGHRSGANVLTF.